Listed here are 6 T cell receptor beta chains from one sample, sequenced in a study of identifying expanded T cells in peripheral blood (dated by TCRdb to the late 2010s). Library preparation was by the immunoSEQ multiplex PCR assay. TCRdb holds this immuneACCESS table with in-frame rearrangements only. Some clones are missing; in checked studies, unresolved V genes explain under half, and the rest has no known cause. For this sample there are about 81,000 clones; roughly 89% appear just once. 15% to 20% of the sample goes to the ten largest clones. Sequenced: blood. These receptors were obtained from a person between 18 and 70 years old in good health.

V gene TRBV7-2 combines with J gene TRBJ1-3; D remains ambiguous. The CDR3 contains 15 residues. Between the trimmed V and J ends, which lost 5 bases and 4 bases, there was a span of 15 bases. Germline V gives CDR1 SGHTA, CDR2 FQGNSA. The CDR3 sequence is CASSPSRATGNTIYF. The CDR3 bases are TGTGCCAGCAGCCCCAGCCGGGCGACCGGAAACACCATATATTTT.

V is TRBV4-2 and J is TRBJ2-2; TRBD2 is a possible D gene (6 bases). This CDR3 comprises 14 residues. V dropped 3 bases and J dropped 4 bases, with 9 bases sitting between them. Per the germline V gene, CDR1 is LGHNA and CDR2 is YNFKEQ. CDR3 coding DNA: TGTGCCAGCAGCCATAGCGGAACCACCGGGGAGCTGTTTTTT. Encoded protein: CASSHSGTTGELFF.

The chain combines TRBV9 with TRBJ2-7; 9 bases match TRBD2. Germline V gene sequence: CDR1 SGDLS, CDR2 YYNGEE. J lost 3 bases, V lost 4 bases, and 5 bases had no gene match. The CDR3 loop spans 14 amino acids. For the CDR3, the DNA is TGTGCCAGCAGCACAAGTAGCGGGAGCTACGAGCAGTACTTC. This encodes CASSTSSGSYEQYF.

The genes are TRBV7-9 and TRBJ1-1, with D maybe TRBD1 (6 bases). Trimming took 2 bases from V and 2 from J, leaving 12 bases between them. CDR3 size: 15 residues. Germline V lookup: CDR1 SEHNR, CDR2 FQNEAQ (reference sequence). The CDR3 loop reads CASSLMGAGNTEAFF. The CDR3 bases are TGTGCCAGCAGCTTAATGGGGGCGGGTAACACTGAAGCTTTCTTT. The complete variable domain, with remaining parts taken from reference TRBV7-9 and TRBJ1-1, reads DTGVSQNPRHKITKRGQNVTFRCDPISEHNRLYWYRQTLGQGPEFLTYFQNEAQLEKSRLLSDRFSAERPKGSFSTLEIQRTEQGDSAMYLCASSLMGAGNTEAFFGQGTRLTVV.

This sequence joins TRBV27 and TRBJ1-2, with D possibly matching TRBD1 (6 bases). Germline V CDR1 and CDR2: MNHEY, SMNVEV (reference sequence). The V and J ends lost 4 bases and 5 bases respectively, with 8 bases between them. The CDR3 has 12 amino acids. The DNA of the CDR3 is TGTGCCAGCAGTTCAACAGGGTATGGCTACACCTTC. It yields the protein CASSSTGYGYTF.

This chain links TRBV7-2 with TRBJ2-2; TRBD1 agrees at 8 bases. This CDR3 spans 16 amino acids. V lost 1 base and J lost 5; bases outside the gene matches: 6. Germline V gene sequence: CDR1 SGHTA, CDR2 FQGNSA. Here the CDR3 reads CASSLGQGLLTGELFF. Here the CDR3 DNA reads TGTGCCAGCAGCTTAGGACAGGGGTTATTGACCGGGGAGCTGTTTTTT.